Listed below are T cell receptor beta chains from one sample, sequenced in a study of T cells in Graves' hyperthyroidism and ophthalmopathy. TCRdb re-derived calls from the multiplex PCR reads in MiXCR, one entry per CDR3 protein. The repertoire includes about 720,000 distinct CDR3 sequences, 16% of them detected once, and 8.4% sits in the top ten. Source material: blood. These receptors were taken from a man between 18 and 29 years old with Graves' hyperthyroidism. The CDR3 runs from the conserved cysteine through the conserved F or W. The D gene is left open where the match is weak. A clone size is listed for some rows: how often the clone was seen (once, few, many), or a class if it is expanded.

abundance	v_gene	d_gene	j_gene	CDR3nt	CDR3aa
NA	TRBV6-5	TRBD2	TRBJ2-7	TGTGCCGGCAGTTACGCAGCGGGAGCAACCTACGAGCAGTACTTC	CAGSYAAGATYEQYF
NA	TRBV5-1	NA	TRBJ2-1	TGCGCCAGCAGCTTGGGACAGACCTGGTCCTACAATGAGCAGTTCTTC	CASSLGQTWSYNEQFF
NA	TRBV24-1	NA	TRBJ2-1	TGTGCCACCGGGCGGGGCGTCTCCTCCTACAATGAGCAGTTCTTC	CATGRGVSSYNEQFF
many	TRBV30	NA	TRBJ2-7	TGTGCCTGGAGTATTGCAGGGGCCCAAGAGCAGTACTTC	CAWSIAGAQEQYF
NA	TRBV12-3/TRBV12-4	NA	TRBJ1-2	TGTGCCAGCAGCCCTGGGGACGGCTGGCGCTATGGCTACACCTTC	CASSPGDGWRYGYTF
few	TRBV7-2	TRBD1	TRBJ2-3	TGTGCCAGCAGACAGGGGAAGCTCACAGATACGCAGTATTTT	CASRQGKLTDTQYF
NA	TRBV5-1	NA	TRBJ2-5	TGCGCCAGCAGCACGGGACACAACCAAGAGACCCAGTACTTC	CASSTGHNQETQYF
NA	TRBV29-1	NA	TRBJ1-4	TGCAGCGTCCGGGGGGACAAGTGGAAACTGTTTTTT	CSVRGDKWKLFF
NA	TRBV5-1	NA	TRBJ1-5	TGCGCCAGCAGCTTAGAAAGCGGTCAGCCCCAGCATTTT	CASSLESGQPQHF
many	TRBV12-3/TRBV12-4	NA	TRBJ1-1	TGTGCCAGCAGTTTAGGGTTGACTACTAAAGCTTTCTTT	CASSLGLTTKAFF
many	TRBV2	TRBD1	TRBJ1-5	TGTGCCAGCCGGGACAGTAATCAGCCCCAGCATTTT	CASRDSNQPQHF
many	TRBV6-1	NA	TRBJ2-5	TGTGCCAGCAGTATAACGACGGAGGAGACCCAGTACTTC	CASSITTEETQYF
NA	TRBV30	NA	TRBJ2-7	TGTGCCTGGAGGGGACTTGACGAGCAGTACTTC	CAWRGLDEQYF
NA	TRBV7-2	NA	TRBJ1-5	TGTGCCAGCAGCTCCGCGGTCGATCAGCCCCAGCATTTT	CASSSAVDQPQHF
few	TRBV11-2	TRBD1	TRBJ2-5	TGTGCCAGCAGCCCCTCCGGGACAGGGGGCGAGACCCAGTACTTC	CASSPSGTGGETQYF
many	TRBV3-1	TRBD2	TRBJ2-7	TGTGCCAGCAGCCGACGACTAGCGGGAGGGATCTCCTACGAGCAGTACTTC	CASSRRLAGGISYEQYF
few	TRBV2	NA	TRBJ2-1	TGTGCCAGCATAACAAGGGACCAAATCAATGAGCAGTTCTTC	CASITRDQINEQFF
once	TRBV5-4	TRBD2	TRBJ2-7	TGTGCCAGCAGCAAGGGACTAGCGTCGTACGAGCAGTACTTC	CASSKGLASYEQYF
NA	TRBV12-3/TRBV12-4	TRBD2	TRBJ2-2	TGTGCCAGCAGCGCTAGCGGGAGGAACACCGGGGAGCTATTTTTT	CASSASGRNTGELFF
many	TRBV11-2	TRBD2	TRBJ2-1	TGTGCCAGCAGCTCCCCTAGCGGGAGGCTCAATGAGCAGTTCTTC	CASSSPSGRLNEQFF
NA	TRBV15	NA	TRBJ2-2	TGTGCCACCTACATAAGGATGAACACCGGGGAGCTGTTTTTT	CATYIRMNTGELFF
NA	TRBV5-1	NA	TRBJ2-6	TGCGCCAGCACGAATCGGGGCACTGGGGCCAACGTCCTGACTTTC	CASTNRGTGANVLTF
many	TRBV6-2/TRBV6-3	TRBD2	TRBJ2-1	TGTGCCAGCAGTTTAAGACTAGCCGATGAGCAGTTCTTC	CASSLRLADEQFF
NA	TRBV11-2	NA	TRBJ2-1	TGTGCCAGCAGCTTATTGGGGACTGGGGTCCTCAATGAGCAGTTCTTC	CASSLLGTGVLNEQFF
NA	TRBV30	TRBD2	TRBJ2-3	TGTGCCTGGGTAGCGGGAGGAGCAGATACACAGTATTTT	CAWVAGGADTQYF
many	TRBV20-1	NA	TRBJ1-5	TGCAGTGCTAGCATCGGGAGCAGCAATCAGCCCCAGCATTTT	CSASIGSSNQPQHF
many	TRBV28	TRBD2	TRBJ2-1	TGTGCCAGCAGTTTATCCGGGACTAGGGGATCCTACAATGAGCAGTTCTTC	CASSLSGTRGSYNEQFF
many	TRBV29-1	NA	TRBJ2-3	TGCAGCGTTGAAGATGGGTACACAGATACGCAGTATTTT	CSVEDGYTDTQYF
few	TRBV5-5	NA	TRBJ1-2	TGTGCCAGCAGCTTGGCGGTGGGAAACTATGGCTACACCTTC	CASSLAVGNYGYTF
NA	TRBV6-1	NA	TRBJ2-7	TGTGCCAGCACTGTTTATTGCGAGCAGTACTTC	CASTVYCEQYF